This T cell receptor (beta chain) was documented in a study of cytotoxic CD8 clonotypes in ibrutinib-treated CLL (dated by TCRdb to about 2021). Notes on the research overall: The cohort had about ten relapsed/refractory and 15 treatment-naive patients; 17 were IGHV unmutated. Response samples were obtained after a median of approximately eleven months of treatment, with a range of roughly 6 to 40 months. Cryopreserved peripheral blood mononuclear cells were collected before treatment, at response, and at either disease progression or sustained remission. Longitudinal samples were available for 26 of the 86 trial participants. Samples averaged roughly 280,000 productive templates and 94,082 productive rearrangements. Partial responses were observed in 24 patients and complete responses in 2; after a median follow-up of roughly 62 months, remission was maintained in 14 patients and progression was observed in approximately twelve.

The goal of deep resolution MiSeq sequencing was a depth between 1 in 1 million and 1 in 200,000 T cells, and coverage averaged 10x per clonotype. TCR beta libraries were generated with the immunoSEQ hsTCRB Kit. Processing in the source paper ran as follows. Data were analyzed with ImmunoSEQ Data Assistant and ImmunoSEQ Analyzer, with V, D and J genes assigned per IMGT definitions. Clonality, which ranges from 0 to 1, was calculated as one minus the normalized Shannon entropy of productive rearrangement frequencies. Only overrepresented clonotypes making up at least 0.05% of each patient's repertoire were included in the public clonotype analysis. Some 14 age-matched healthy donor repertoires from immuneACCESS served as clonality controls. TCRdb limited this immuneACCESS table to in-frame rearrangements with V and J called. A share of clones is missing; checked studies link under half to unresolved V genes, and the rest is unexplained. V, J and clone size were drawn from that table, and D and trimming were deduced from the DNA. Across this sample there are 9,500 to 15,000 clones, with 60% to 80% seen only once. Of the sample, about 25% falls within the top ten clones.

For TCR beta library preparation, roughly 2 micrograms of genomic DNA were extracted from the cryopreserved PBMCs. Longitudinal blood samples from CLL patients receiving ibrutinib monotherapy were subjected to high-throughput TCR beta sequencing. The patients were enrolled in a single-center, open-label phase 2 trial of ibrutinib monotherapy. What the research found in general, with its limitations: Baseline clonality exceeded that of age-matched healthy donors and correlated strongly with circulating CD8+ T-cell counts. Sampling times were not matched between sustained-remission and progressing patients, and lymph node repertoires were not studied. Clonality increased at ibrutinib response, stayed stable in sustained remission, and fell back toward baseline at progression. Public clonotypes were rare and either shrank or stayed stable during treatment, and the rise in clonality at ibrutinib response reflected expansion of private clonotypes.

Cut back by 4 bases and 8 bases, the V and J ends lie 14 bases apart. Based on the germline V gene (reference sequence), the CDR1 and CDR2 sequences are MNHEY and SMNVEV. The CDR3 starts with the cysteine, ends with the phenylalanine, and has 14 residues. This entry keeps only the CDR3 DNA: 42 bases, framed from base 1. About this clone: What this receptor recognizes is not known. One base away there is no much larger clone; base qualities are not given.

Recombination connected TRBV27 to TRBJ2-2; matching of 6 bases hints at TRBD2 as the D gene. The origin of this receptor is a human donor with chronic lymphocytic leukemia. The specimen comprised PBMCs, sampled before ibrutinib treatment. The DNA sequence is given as TGTGCCAGCAGTTCGGGACTTGGGGCGGGGGAGCTGTTTTTT. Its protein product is CASSSGLGAGELFF.